One and the same sample provided the 20 T cell receptor beta chains below, sequenced in a study of CD8+ T cells in alopecia areata. cDNA serving as the sequencing template came from extracted, reverse transcribed RNA. Repertoires were generated with immunoSEQ multiplex PCR, while TCRdb's copy carries only in-frame clones and drops some. Of 100,000 to 150,000 clones listed, approximately 53% are singletons. The sequences come from CD4+ T cells sorted from blood, collected at week 0. The receptors originated from a human donor with alopecia areata.

The V gene is TRBV4-2, the J gene TRBJ2-3; 10 nucleotides match TRBD1. Germline CDR1 reads LGHNA; CDR2 reads YNFKEQ. Trimming took 0 bases from V and 0 from J; bases not matched to a gene: 3. The CDR3 runs to 17 residues. Here the CDR3 reads CASSQDGTGASTDTQYF. The CDR3 DNA reads as TGTGCCAGCAGCCAAGACGGGACAGGGGCTAGCACAGATACGCAGTATTTT.

This clone came up a few times. V and J are TRBV15 and TRBJ1-1, with unresolved D. V was cut by 0 bases and J by 8 bases, with 10 bases left in between. In germline, CDR1 is LNHNV, CDR2 YYDKDF (reference sequence). The CDR3 extends over 13 amino acids. The CDR3 spells CATSRDGTGEAFF. CDR3 in DNA: TGTGCCACCAGCAGAGATGGCACGGGAGAAGCTTTCTTT.

The rearrangement links TRBV29-1 to TRBJ2-1; 10 nucleotides align to TRBD1. Per the germline V gene, CDR1 is SQVTM and CDR2 is ANQGSEA. The CDR3 is 14 residues long. The V and J ends lost 6 bases and 6 bases, in that order; junction bases with no gene match: 8. The CDR3 loop is CSVSPGQGLNEQFF. The CDR3 coding sequence is TGCAGCGTCTCCCCGGGACAGGGGCTCAATGAGCAGTTCTTC.

The V call is TRBV7-6, the J call TRBJ2-3; possible D gene TRBD2, 5 bases. The V gene's germline CDR1 is SGHVS and CDR2 FNYEAQ. The CDR3 runs to 15 residues. Trimming removed 0 bases from V and 4 bases from J, with 11 bases in between. CDR3 sequence: CASSLARVTADTQYF. CDR3 DNA sequence: TGTGCCAGCAGCTTAGCGCGGGTTACAGCAGATACGCAGTATTTT.

This sequence joins TRBV9 and TRBJ2-1; 13 nucleotides line up with TRBD2. Per germline, CDR1 SGDLS and CDR2 YYNGEE. This CDR3 spans 15 amino acids. V lost 0 bases and J lost 7; bases outside the gene matches: 1. The CDR3 region has the DNA TGTGCCAGCAGCGTAGGGACTAGCGGGAGTAATGAGCAGTTCTTC. Its translation is CASSVGTSGSNEQFF.

V and J are TRBV13 and TRBJ1-2, with D perhaps TRBD1 (6 bases). V shed 3 bases and J shed 6 bases, with 8 bases lying between them. Germline V gene sequence: CDR1 PRHDT, CDR2 FYEKMQ (reference sequence). CDR3 length equals 12 residues. The chain's CDR3 is CASSLGGHGYTF. The CDR3 nucleotides read TGTGCCAGCAGCTTGGGGGGGCATGGCTACACCTTC.

The chain joins TRBV4-1 to TRBJ2-3; tentative D call: TRBD1 (6 bases). Germline CDR1 MGHRA, CDR2 YSYEKL. This CDR3 has 15 amino acids. The germline V and J ends were trimmed by 4 bases and 2 bases, with 13 bases remaining between them. The CDR3 DNA reads TGCGCCAGCAGCCTTCAGACAGGATCCACAGATACGCAGTATTTT. Translating gives CASSLQTGSTDTQYF.

The chain links TRBV11-1 to TRBJ2-5, with D unclear. CDR1 SGHAT and CDR2 FQDESV come from the germline V gene (reference sequence). V gave up 1 base and J gave up 0 bases, with 6 bases separating them. The CDR3 is 14 amino acids. The CDR3 protein is CASSLGLDQETQYF. The DNA for the CDR3 is TGTGCCAGCAGCTTAGGGTTGGACCAAGAGACCCAGTACTTC.

The chain combines TRBV5-4 with TRBJ1-2, with D perhaps TRBD1 (5 bases). Germline CDR1 reads SGHNT; CDR2 reads YYREEE (reference sequence). The CDR3 contains 13 residues. V was trimmed by 4 bases and J by 5 bases, leaving 12 bases between them. The CDR3 sequence is CASSSRDGYGYTF. Here the CDR3 DNA reads TGTGCCAGCAGCAGCAGGGACGGTTATGGCTACACCTTC.

The V gene is TRBV7-2, the J gene TRBJ2-3; TRBD2 matches at 7 bases. Germline loops: CDR1 SGHTA, CDR2 FQGNSA. Trimming took 1 base from V and 6 from J; bases not matched to a gene: 10. This CDR3 region has 16 residues. CDR3: CASSLVIAGSGDTQYF. The DNA for the CDR3 is TGTGCCAGCAGCTTAGTGATAGCGGGCTCAGGGGATACGCAGTATTTT.

The genes are TRBV4-1 and TRBJ2-1; no definite D call. Trimming cost V 4 bases and J 0 bases, with 13 bases left between them. CDR1 is MGHRA, CDR2 YSYEKL, per germline. CDR3 size: 16 residues. For the CDR3, the DNA is TGCGCCAGCAGCCCCCAGTTCGGAAGCTCCTACAATGAGCAGTTCTTC. Protein product: CASSPQFGSSYNEQFF.

V gene TRBV4-3 combines with J gene TRBJ2-3; D is ambiguous. Germline V gene lookup returns CDR1 LGHNA and CDR2 YSLEER. V gave up 1 base and J gave up 4 bases, with 6 bases separating them. This CDR3 is built from 13 residues. The CDR3 sequence is CASSQAGADTQYF. The CDR3 bases are TGCGCCAGCAGCCAAGCTGGGGCAGATACGCAGTATTTT.

This rearrangement joins TRBV6-6 to TRBJ2-5; D might be TRBD1 (5 bases). The V end lost 6 bases, the J end lost 6 bases, and 14 bases lay between the germline ends. CDR3 length equals 13 residues. From germline, CDR1 is MNHNY and CDR2 SVGAGI (reference sequence). The CDR3, as DNA: TGTGCCAGCAGGGGGCAGGGTTCCCAGACCCAGTACTTC. It encodes CASRGQGSQTQYF.

The gene calls are TRBV23-1 and TRBJ2-7, with D hard to call. TRBV23-1 is noted as an ORF with a role that remains uncertain. This CDR3 is 16 amino acids long. V was trimmed by 0 bases and J by 1 base, leaving 13 bases between them. Here the CDR3 reads CASSQSTSGLSYEQYF. The CDR3 DNA follows: TGCGCCAGCAGTCAATCGACTTCGGGCCTTTCCTACGAGCAGTACTTC.

This clone has more than one count but fewer than ten. This chain connects TRBV4-1 to TRBJ1-5, with D perhaps TRBD1 (6 bases). CDR3 length: 16 amino acids. V shed 3 bases and J shed 4 bases, with 16 bases lying between them. CDR1 and CDR2 (germline): MGHRA, YSYEKL. CDR3 sequence reads: CASSQAAGARNQPQHF. The CDR3 nucleotides read TGCGCCAGCAGCCAGGCTGCAGGGGCCCGGAATCAGCCCCAGCATTTT.

The V gene is TRBV5-1, the J gene TRBJ2-7; D not certain. This CDR3 has 14 amino acids. Germline V gene data show CDR1 as SGHRS and CDR2 as YFSETQ. Trimming cost V 0 bases and J 2 bases, with 9 bases left between them. The CDR3 DNA reads as TGCGCCAGCAGCTTGGTCAGTGGGCCCTACGAGCAGTACTTC. Its translation is CASSLVSGPYEQYF.

The chain employs TRBV30 and TRBJ2-7; TRBD2 aligns across 8 bases. Germline CDR1 and CDR2: GTSNPN and SVGIG (reference sequence). V dropped 4 bases and J dropped 4; count of bases not matched to a gene: 12. The CDR3 is made up of 15 amino acids. The CDR3 bases are TGTGCCTGGAATCCCGGCGGGAGGCCCCCTTACGAGCAGTACTTC. Translation gives CAWNPGGRPPYEQYF.

The CDR3 spells CASSPLGGLAGVYEQYF. DNA of the CDR3: TGTGCCAGCAGCCCGTTGGGAGGACTAGCGGGAGTATATGAGCAGTACTTC. The V call is TRBV7-9, the J call TRBJ2-7, with 13 nucleotides matching TRBD2. The V and J ends lost 5 bases and 7 bases, in that order; junction bases with no gene match: 14. The germline V gene has CDR1 SEHNR and CDR2 FQNEAQ (reference sequence). This CDR3 has 17 amino acids.

This chain connects TRBV5-4 to TRBJ2-1, with D maybe TRBD1 (6 bases). In germline, CDR1 is SGHNT, CDR2 YYREEE (reference sequence). V was cut by 2 bases and J by 10 bases, with 7 bases left in between. This CDR3 contains 11 residues. CDR3 loop: CASSFDREQFF. The CDR3, as DNA: TGTGCCAGCAGCTTTGACAGGGAGCAGTTCTTC.

The J gene is TRBJ2-5, the V gene TRBV2, with D uncertain. CDR1 SNHLY and CDR2 FYNNEI come from the germline V gene. The CDR3 covers 12 residues. Trimming removed 8 bases from V and 7 bases from J, with 14 bases in between. DNA of the CDR3: TGTGCCAGCTTCGAGGTTTCGGGGACCCAGTACTTC. Its translation is CASFEVSGTQYF.